The 30 T cell receptor beta chains below were found in one sample sequenced in a study of control samples from healthy donors and cancer patients. The table came from immunoSEQ multiplex PCR; TCRdb's copy has only in-frame clones and leaves some out. The top ten hold 6% to 9% of the sample, which has 150,000 or so clones, about 90% seen once. Sequenced: blood. The receptor source for this set is a young man in good health.

This chain links TRBV4-1 with TRBJ1-5; D is undetermined. The germline V gene has CDR1 MGHRA and CDR2 YSYEKL. V lost 1 base and J lost 0, with 4 bases in between. The CDR3 contains 14 residues. The CDR3 spells CASSQGPSNQPQHF. The CDR3 DNA is TGCGCCAGCAGCCAAGGGCCTAGCAATCAGCCCCAGCATTTT.

The rearrangement links TRBV19 to TRBJ1-3, with D possibly matching TRBD1 (5 bases). CDR1 and CDR2 from the germline V gene are LNHDA and SQIVND (reference sequence). This CDR3 spans 16 amino acids. The V end was cut by 3 bases, the J end by 0 bases, with 12 bases between. The CDR3 here is CASSMGLMSSGNTIYF. The CDR3, as DNA: TGTGCCAGTAGTATGGGACTGATGAGCTCTGGAAACACCATATATTTT.

V is TRBV2 and J is TRBJ2-7; tentatively, D is TRBD1 (6 bases). V lost 4 bases to trimming and J lost 4 bases, with 14 bases between them. The CDR3 has 14 residues. Germline CDR1 is SNHLY and CDR2 is FYNNEI. The CDR3 nucleotides read TGTGCCAGCAGTGGAAGGACAGCCTTATACGAGCAGTACTTC. It yields the protein CASSGRTALYEQYF.

This clone was observed a single time. The chain uses TRBV4-1 and TRBJ1-5, with D hard to call. The germline CDR1 and CDR2 sequences are MGHRA and YSYEKL. This CDR3 has 13 amino acids. V was shortened by 1 base and J by 5 bases, with 6 bases between the two germline ends. CDR3 residues: CASSQVSDQPQHF. In DNA form, the CDR3 reads TGCGCCAGCAGCCAAGTTTCGGATCAGCCCCAGCATTTT.

This clone was detected ten times or more. V and J are TRBV12-5 and TRBJ1-3; TRBD1 is a possible D gene (5 bases). Trimming shortened V by 0 bases and J by 4 bases, and 16 bases separated the two germline ends. The CDR3 has 17 residues. CDR1 and CDR2 (germline): LGHNT, FRNRAP. The CDR3 DNA follows: TGTGCTAGTGGTTTGGTATGGCAGGGTATTGGCGGAAACACCATATATTTT. This codes for CASGLVWQGIGGNTIYF.

This sequence joins TRBV7-8 and TRBJ2-1; 9 bases are a match to TRBD2. The V segment lost 7 bases and the J segment 6 bases; nucleotides outside the gene matches: 10. The CDR3 length is 15 residues. CDR1 SGHVS and CDR2 FQNEAQ come from the germline V gene. The CDR3 sequence is CASIPASGVVNEQFF. CDR3 coding DNA: TGTGCCAGCATCCCCGCTAGCGGGGTGGTCAATGAGCAGTTCTTC.

This clone was seen a handful of times. The chain joins TRBV7-2 to TRBJ2-7; 7 nucleotides agree with TRBD2. V shed 5 bases and J 3 bases; nucleotides not matched to a gene: 4. The CDR3 totals 13 residues. Germline assignment: CDR1 SGHTA and CDR2 FQGNSA. CDR3 residues: CASSPPGGYEQYF. For the CDR3, the DNA is TGTGCCAGCAGCCCCCCGGGGGGCTACGAGCAGTACTTC.

This clone appeared a single time. The V and J genes are TRBV18 and TRBJ1-1; no clear D gene. V lost 8 bases, J lost 0 bases, and 19 bases lay in between. This CDR3 region has 16 residues. Looked up from germline, CDR1 is KGHSH and CDR2 is LQKENI. The CDR3 DNA sequence: TGTGCCAGCCGGTCGCAGGCCGCGGTAATGAACACTGAAGCTTTCTTT. Translation: CASRSQAAVMNTEAFF.

The V gene is TRBV6-4, the J gene TRBJ2-6; D might be TRBD1 (6 bases). The germline V and J ends were trimmed by 3 bases and 0 bases, with 9 bases remaining between them. CDR3 length: 16 amino acids. CDR1 and CDR2 (germline): MRHNA, SNTAGT. CDR3 loop: CASSEEGGSGANVLTF. The CDR3, as DNA: TGTGCCAGCAGTGAGGAAGGGGGCTCTGGGGCCAACGTCCTGACTTTC.

The chain couples TRBV4-2 to TRBJ2-5; weak D call: TRBD2 (6 bases). Per the germline V gene, CDR1 is LGHNA and CDR2 is YNFKEQ. The V and J ends lost 1 base and 5 bases respectively, with 11 bases between them. This CDR3 has 14 amino acids. Written as DNA, the CDR3 is TGTGCCAGCAGCCAAGTAGCGGCTCCTGAGACCCAGTACTTC. Protein: CASSQVAAPETQYF.

In DNA form, the CDR3 reads TGTGCCAGCAGCCAAGGGGCCAGGGCCTACAATGAGCAGTTCTTC. Amino acid sequence: CASSQGARAYNEQFF. V usage is TRBV3-1 (or the pseudogene TRBV3-2) and J usage is TRBJ2-1, with TRBD1 as a possible D gene (5 bases). Trimming shortened V by 1 base and J by 2 bases, and 9 bases separated the two germline ends. In germline, CDR1 is LGHDT, CDR2 YNNKEL (reference sequence). The CDR3 runs 15 residues.

This clone came up once. This chain connects TRBV6-5 to TRBJ2-2; the match to TRBD2 covers 9 bases. With 7 bases clipped from V and 3 bases from J, the junction kept 3 bases outside the gene matches. The CDR3 is made up of 14 amino acids. Germline CDR1 reads MNHEY; CDR2 reads SVGAGI. CDR3 amino acids: CASTLAGDTGELFF. DNA of the CDR3: TGTGCCAGCACTTTAGCGGGGGACACCGGGGAGCTGTTTTTT.

CDR3 protein: CASSQEVAVQNEQYF. As DNA, the CDR3 is TGCGCCAGCAGCCAAGAAGTCGCAGTTCAAAACGAGCAGTACTTC. The chain joins TRBV4-1 to TRBJ2-7, with D uncertain. The length of the CDR3 is 15 residues. The germline V gene encodes CDR1 MGHRA and CDR2 YSYEKL. V lost 0 bases, J lost 5 bases, and 14 bases lay in between.

The rearrangement joins TRBV3-1 (or the pseudogene TRBV3-2) to TRBJ1-2, with TRBD1 as a possible D gene (6 bases). The CDR3 sequence is 14 residues long. Between the trimmed V and J ends, which lost 4 bases and 8 bases, there was a span of 17 bases. The germline gives CDR1 LGHDT, CDR2 YNNKEL (reference sequence). For the CDR3, the DNA is TGTGCCAGCAGCCGCCAGGGACATCAAGGGGGCTACACCTTC. Translating gives CASSRQGHQGGYTF.

The V call is TRBV11-2, the J call TRBJ1-2; 9 bases are shared with TRBD1. With V trimmed by 1 base and J by 7 bases, 10 bases remained unmatched. Germline V gene data show CDR1 as SGHAT and CDR2 as FQNNGV. CDR3 length: 16 amino acids. This CDR3 is CASSLVLMGQGPGYTF. CDR3 in DNA: TGTGCCAGCAGCTTAGTATTAATGGGACAGGGCCCTGGCTACACCTTC.

The genes are TRBV3-1 (or the pseudogene TRBV3-2) and TRBJ1-3; 8 nucleotides agree with TRBD1. Germline values: CDR1 LGHDT, CDR2 YNNKEL (reference sequence). V was clipped by 5 bases and J by 3 bases; unmatched bases: 6. The CDR3 is 15 amino acids. CDR3: CASSEGQASGNTIYF. Here the CDR3 DNA reads TGTGCCAGCAGCGAGGGACAGGCTAGTGGAAACACCATATATTTT.

The chain combines TRBV14 with TRBJ2-7; TRBD1 matches 7 bases. This CDR3 comprises 13 residues. From germline, CDR1 is SGHDN and CDR2 FVKESK. V gave up 8 bases and J gave up 3 bases; unmatched junction bases: 7. CDR3: CASQWAGGYEQYF. In DNA form, the CDR3 reads TGTGCCAGCCAGTGGGCAGGGGGCTACGAGCAGTACTTC.

The chain recombines TRBV29-1 with TRBJ1-1, with unresolved D. Germline V lookup: CDR1 SQVTM, CDR2 ANQGSEA. The CDR3 length is 13 residues. Trimming removed 2 bases from V and 1 base from J, with 8 bases in between. As DNA, the CDR3 is TGCAGCGTTGAAATTGTAAGGAACACTGAAGCTTTCTTT. Protein sequence: CSVEIVRNTEAFF.

The gene calls are TRBV30 and TRBJ2-3, with D perhaps TRBD2 (6 bases). Trimming pared 3 bases from V and 0 bases from J, leaving 7 bases between. This CDR3 is 13 amino acids long. Per germline, CDR1 GTSNPN and CDR2 SVGIG (reference sequence). The CDR3 region has the DNA TGTGCCTGGAGACGGGGGAGCACAGATACGCAGTATTTT. Its translation is CAWRRGSTDTQYF.

J is TRBJ2-5 and V is TRBV10-3; 7 nucleotides agree with TRBD2. The CDR3 is 13 amino acids. In germline, CDR1 is ENHRY, CDR2 SYGVKD. Losses at the gene ends were 6 bases for V and 1 base for J; bases not matched to a gene: 2. This CDR3 is CAISRGGQETQYF. Written as DNA, the CDR3 is TGTGCCATCAGCCGCGGGGGCCAAGAGACCCAGTACTTC.

This clone was counted a few times. The chain links TRBV29-1 to TRBJ2-5; D perhaps matches TRBD1 (5 bases). The germline V gene encodes CDR1 SQVTM and CDR2 ANQGSEA. There are 12 residues in the CDR3. V lost 6 bases and J lost 3, with 11 bases in between. DNA of the CDR3: TGCAGCGTGCCGCAGGGCGAAGAGACCCAGTACTTC. It codes for CSVPQGEETQYF.

The rearrangement joins TRBV5-1 to TRBJ2-5; D gene ambiguous. The V gene lost 1 base and the J gene lost 5 bases, with 21 bases spanning the gap. Germline CDR1 reads SGHRS; CDR2 reads YFSETQ. This CDR3 region has 17 residues. The CDR3 coding sequence is TGCGCCAGCAGCTTGAGTACGGGCCTAAAGGGCGCCGAGACCCAGTACTTC. The encoded protein is CASSLSTGLKGAETQYF. Using reference TRBV5-1 and TRBJ2-5 for the parts outside the CDR3, the full variable domain is KAGVTQTPRYLIKTRGQQVTLSCSPISGHRSVSWYQQTPGQGLQFLFEYFSETQRNKGNFPGRFSGRQFSNSRSEMNVSTLELGDSALYLCASSLSTGLKGAETQYFGPGTRLLVL.

This clone showed up just once. The V and J genes are TRBV28 and TRBJ1-5; the match to TRBD1 covers 7 bases. The germline CDR1 and CDR2 sequences are MDHEN and SYDVKM. The junction had 11 bases not matched to a gene; V was cut back by 5 bases and J by 1 base. This CDR3 is built from 17 residues. The CDR3 is CASSRARTGSSNQPQHF. DNA for the CDR3: TGTGCCAGCAGTCGAGCACGGACAGGTTCAAGCAATCAGCCCCAGCATTTT. Full variable domain (outside the CDR3, taken from reference TRBV28 and TRBJ1-5): DVKVTQSSRYLVKRTGEKVFLECVQDMDHENMFWYRQDPGLGLRLIYFSYDVKMKEKGDIPEGYSVSREKKERFSLILESASTNQTSMYLCASSRARTGSSNQPQHFGDGTRLSIL.

The rearrangement links TRBV19 to TRBJ1-2, with D perhaps matching TRBD1 (6 bases). V shed 3 bases and J shed 0 bases, with 11 bases lying between them. The CDR3 contains 15 residues. Germline values: CDR1 LNHDA, CDR2 SQIVND (reference sequence). CDR3 DNA sequence: TGTGCCAGTAGTATCTCGCAGGGGTCTAACTATGGCTACACCTTC. Translation: CASSISQGSNYGYTF.

CDR3 residues: CASRPGQGARNEQFF. CDR3 sequence (DNA): TGTGCCAGCAGACCCGGACAGGGGGCTCGAAATGAGCAGTTCTTC. The chain joins TRBV6-6 to TRBJ2-1; 11 nucleotides match TRBD1. The CDR3 is made up of 15 amino acids. The ends lost 6 bases at V and 7 bases at J; junction bases unmatched: 8. Germline CDR1 is MNHNY and CDR2 is SVGAGI (reference sequence).

The chain joins TRBV12-5 to TRBJ2-1; possible D gene TRBD1, 5 bases. Germline CDR1 and CDR2: LGHNT and FRNRAP. This CDR3 is 12 amino acids long. Trimming cost V 7 bases and J 4 bases, with 8 bases left between them. The CDR3 DNA sequence: TGTGCTAGTGCCAGGGCTTACAATGAGCAGTTCTTC. As protein: CASARAYNEQFF. The full variable domain, rest sourced from reference TRBV12-5 and TRBJ2-1, is DARVTQTPRHKVTEMGQEVTMRCQPILGHNTVFWYRQTMMQGLELLAYFRNRAPLDDSGMPKDRFSAEMPDATLATLKIQPSEPRDSAVYFCASARAYNEQFFGPGTRLTVL.

In its sample, this clone was seen once. The gene calls are TRBV12-3 or TRBV12-4 and TRBJ1-1, with a weak D call TRBD1 (6 bases). CDR3 length equals 13 residues. V lost 5 bases, J lost 2 bases, and 9 bases lay in between. The CDR3 loop reads CASSVQGNTEAFF. The CDR3 DNA follows: TGTGCCAGCAGTGTACAGGGAAACACTGAAGCTTTCTTT.

The chain couples TRBV5-4 to TRBJ1-1; 11 nucleotides line up with TRBD1. CDR1 is SGHNT and CDR2 is YYREEE in the germline V gene (reference sequence). Trimming removed 5 bases from V and 5 bases from J; junction bases left unmatched: 8. There are 15 residues in the CDR3. In nucleotides, the CDR3 is TGTGCCAGCAGACAAGGACAGGGGGCGAATACTGAAGCTTTCTTT. It encodes CASRQGQGANTEAFF.

The chain recombines TRBV2 with TRBJ1-2; 7 nucleotides line up with TRBD1. Germline V CDR1 and CDR2: SNHLY, FYNNEI. CDR3 length: 14 residues. V dropped 6 bases and J dropped 4; count of bases not matched to a gene: 8. The CDR3 protein is CASSEGRQGYGYTF. The CDR3 DNA is TGTGCCAGCAGCGAGGGACGACAGGGCTATGGCTACACCTTC. Based on the CDR3 plus reference TRBV2 and TRBJ1-2, the full variable domain is EPEVTQTPSHQVTQMGQEVILRCVPISNHLYFYWYRQILGQKVEFLVSFYNNEISEKSEIFDDQFSVERPDGSNFTLKIRSTKLEDSAMYFCASSEGRQGYGYTFGSGTRLTVV.

This clone was seen only a few times. This rearrangement joins TRBV9 to TRBJ1-2, with 7 positions matching TRBD1. The CDR3 runs to 14 residues. V shed 3 bases and J 7 bases; nucleotides not matched to a gene: 9. Germline CDR1 and CDR2: SGDLS and YYNGEE. CDR3 sequence (DNA): TGTGCCAGCAGCGGACAGGGATGGGTGAGTGGCTACACCTTC. Protein: CASSGQGWVSGYTF.